The following is a T cell receptor beta chain sequence with its context. Antigen unknown. In the PCR, 60 Vbeta and 13 Jbeta primers were used. Generated by immunoSEQ multiplex PCR, the TCRdb table keeps only in-frame clones and is missing some. The sample includes some 190,000 clones, approximately 80% of them seen just once. The source of the sample is a study of cytomegalovirus exposure and HLA in healthy donors. Regarding the study as a whole: Previous analysis showed most TCR beta V segments were productive about 87% or about 30% of the time. Researchers counted around 150 TCR beta chains as cytomegalovirus-associated. In a later analysis, TCR association rates varied by HLA locus: DRB1 most, HLA-C fewest. Later on, an analysis tied 15,000 or so TCR beta sequences to HLA alleles at 0.05 false discovery rate.

The CDR3 covers 16 residues. Germline V lookup: CDR1 SGHRS, CDR2 YFSETQ. The V segment lost 4 bases and the J segment 4 bases; nucleotides outside the gene matches: 9. The receptor's source is a girl under 18 in good health and CMV-seropositive. Sample: PBMCs. The V and J genes are TRBV5-1 and TRBJ2-5; 11 nucleotides line up with TRBD1. CDR3 in DNA: TGCGCCAGCAGCCCGCGGACAGGGGGCGGGGGAGAGACCCAGTACTTC. This sequence encodes CASSPRTGGGGETQYF.